The present T cell receptor beta chain was sequenced within a study of identical twins. This clonotype has only a few counts. The CDR3 runs to 13 residues. V lost 4 bases and J 1 base, leaving 10 bases between the germline ends. Germline V gene data show CDR1 as SQVTM and CDR2 as ANQGSEA. TCRdb passed the 5' RACE reads through MiXCR, listing each CDR3 protein once. In the table there are approximately 700,000 distinct CDR3 sequences, about 20% of which are singletons. In addition, the sample was reused for a study of T cells expressing NK-cell markers. From that paper: Among the experiments, several used an anti-gamma-delta TCR antibody to restrict sorting to alpha-beta TCR T cells.

The material sequenced was PBMCs. This chain uses TRBV29-1 with TRBJ1-1; D is possibly TRBD1 (5 bases). This clonotype was sampled from a woman between 18 and 30 years old in good health. In DNA, the CDR3 is TGCAGCGTTGGGCTTCAGGGGAACACTGAAGCTTTCTTT. It specifies CSVGLQGNTEAFF.